Shown below are 23 T cell receptor beta chains from a single sample sequenced in a study of blood T cells in healthy people across ages. A second about 7 to 12 cycle PCR used barcoded and J-beta primers. TCRdb used MiXCR to reprocess the 5' RACE reads, holding one entry per CDR3 protein. This sample has 1.5 million to 2 million distinct CDR3 sequences, with approximately 39% found just once. Specimen: blood. The receptors shown here come from a human donor in good health.

This chain uses TRBV5-1 with TRBJ2-7; D gene unclear. Germline V gene sequence: CDR1 SGHRS, CDR2 YFSETQ. This CDR3 contains 12 residues. Trimming shortened V by 3 bases and J by 5 bases, and 9 bases separated the two germline ends. Here the CDR3 DNA reads TGCGCCAGCAGCTCGAAACCGAACGAGCAGTACTTC. Its protein product is CASSSKPNEQYF.

V gene TRBV12-3 or TRBV12-4 combines with J gene TRBJ2-1; the D gene is possibly TRBD1 (5 bases). Trimming shortened V by 6 bases and J by 7 bases, and 10 bases separated the two germline ends. The CDR3 covers 12 residues. In nucleotides, the CDR3 is TGTGCCAGCAGACAGACAGAAAATGAGCAGTTCTTC. As protein: CASRQTENEQFF.

This chain joins TRBV5-4 and TRBJ1-2; TRBD1 might be the D (6 bases). Looked up from germline, CDR1 is SGHNT and CDR2 is YYREEE (reference sequence). Trimming removed 0 bases at V and 13 bases at J, with 13 bases between. This CDR3 comprises 12 residues. The CDR3 loop is CASSLGPGESTF. CDR3 DNA: TGTGCCAGCAGCTTGGGGCCAGGGGAGAGCACCTTC.

This sequence joins TRBV5-1 and TRBJ1-2, with 7 nucleotides matching TRBD1. With 0 bases clipped from V and 6 bases from J, the junction kept 2 bases outside the gene matches. The CDR3 contains 13 residues. Per germline, CDR1 SGHRS and CDR2 YFSETQ. The DNA of the CDR3 is TGCGCCAGCAGCTTGGCGGGACAGCATGGCTACACCTTC. Protein sequence: CASSLAGQHGYTF.

This clonotype was found a few times. The rearrangement links TRBV5-1 to TRBJ2-5; 8 nucleotides match TRBD1. Trimming cost V 1 base and J 4 bases; bases outside gene matches: 6. The CDR3 length is 15 residues. Germline V CDR1 and CDR2: SGHRS, YFSETQ. The CDR3 loop is CASSLWGQDSETQYF. CDR3 coding DNA: TGCGCCAGCAGCTTGTGGGGACAGGACTCAGAGACCCAGTACTTC.

The chain uses TRBV7-2 and TRBJ1-5; D remains ambiguous. CDR3 length equals 14 residues. In germline, CDR1 is SGHTA, CDR2 FQGNSA. Trimming removed 2 bases at V and 4 bases at J, with 9 bases between. The CDR3 sequence: CASSLYGENQPQHF. The CDR3 DNA follows: TGTGCCAGCAGCTTATACGGGGAAAATCAGCCCCAGCATTTT.

Here the CDR3 reads CAISDPPTSEETQYF. The CDR3 region has the DNA TGTGCCATCAGTGATCCCCCGACTAGCGAAGAGACCCAGTACTTC. This chain uses TRBV10-3 with TRBJ2-5, with 8 bases fitting TRBD2. The CDR3 contains 15 residues. With 3 bases clipped from V and 3 bases from J, the junction kept 6 bases outside the gene matches. CDR1 and CDR2 (germline): ENHRY, SYGVKD.

A few counts support this clonotype. The chain recombines TRBV5-4 with TRBJ2-5; D possibly corresponds to TRBD1 (5 bases). This CDR3 has 14 amino acids. Germline loops: CDR1 SGHNT, CDR2 YYREEE (reference sequence). Trimming shortened V by 0 bases and J by 5 bases, and 11 bases separated the two germline ends. The CDR3 protein is CASSLASPGETQYF. CDR3 DNA: TGTGCCAGCAGCTTGGCCAGCCCAGGGGAGACCCAGTACTTC.

The chain recombines TRBV10-3 with TRBJ1-2, with D perhaps TRBD1 (6 bases). CDR3 length: 14 residues. Trimming removed 7 bases at V and 6 bases at J, with 18 bases between. Germline values: CDR1 ENHRY, CDR2 SYGVKD. CDR3 sequence (DNA): TGTGCCATCAAAGTGAGCGGGGGGCTTAATGGCTACACCTTC. Translation gives CAIKVSGGLNGYTF.

The chain is built from TRBV7-2 and TRBJ2-7; the D is unclear. The germline V gene encodes CDR1 SGHTA and CDR2 FQGNSA. The CDR3 consists of 15 residues. Trimming stripped 0 bases from V and 6 bases from J, with 15 bases between. The CDR3 loop reads CASSLASTERSEQYF. In DNA form, the CDR3 reads TGTGCCAGCAGCTTAGCGTCAACGGAACGCTCCGAGCAGTACTTC. Complete variable domain (other parts from reference TRBV7-2 and TRBJ2-7): GAGVSQSPSNKVTEKGKDVELRCDPISGHTALYWYRQSLGQGLEFLIYFQGNSAPDKSGLPSDRFSAERTGGSVSTLTIQRTQQEDSAVYLCASSLASTERSEQYFGPGTRLTVT.

V gene TRBV4-3 combines with J gene TRBJ2-7; 8 bases fit TRBD2. Germline-derived CDR1 and CDR2 are LGHNA and YSLEER. V lost 4 bases to trimming and J lost 4 bases; unmatched junction nucleotides: 15. This CDR3 has 17 residues. The CDR3 DNA is TGCGCCAGCAGCCCCCAAAACCGCGGGGGGAGATCGTACGAGCAGTACTTC. Its protein is CASSPQNRGGRSYEQYF.

This clonotype was recorded a few times. This sequence joins TRBV7-2 and TRBJ2-7, with D unclear. Germline V lookup: CDR1 SGHTA, CDR2 FQGNSA. The CDR3 covers 15 residues. V was clipped by 4 bases and J by 0 bases, with 13 bases between them. Here the CDR3 DNA reads TGTGCCAGCAGCTCCAACCTTGGTAGCTCCTACGAGCAGTACTTC. Its translation is CASSSNLGSSYEQYF.

As for this clonotype: Given a much more abundant clone one base away, this may be a read error. V and J are TRBV4-1 and TRBJ2-5; D perhaps matches TRBD1 (6 bases). Near its end, the DNA agrees better with TRBJ2-7, so the J call may be wrong. CDR3 length equals 13 residues. From germline, CDR1 is MGHRA and CDR2 YSYEKL. The CDR3 nucleotides read TGCGCCAGCAGCCCACAGACAGGAACCGAGCAGTACGTC. It yields the protein CASSPQTGTEQYV.

This clonotype was seen a few times. The chain carries TRBV4-1 and TRBJ2-1; no reliable D call. V lost 1 base and J 9 bases, leaving 10 bases between the germline ends. Germline CDR1 MGHRA, CDR2 YSYEKL. This CDR3 contains 13 residues. In DNA, the CDR3 is TGCGCCAGCAGCCAAGTGTTAGGTGTTGAGCAGTTCTTC. This sequence encodes CASSQVLGVEQFF.

This clonotype was counted only a few times. The chain couples TRBV7-2 to TRBJ2-7; D not resolved. The CDR3 has 15 residues. V shed 2 bases and J shed 2 bases, with 13 bases lying between them. Germline V gene sequence: CDR1 SGHTA, CDR2 FQGNSA. DNA for the CDR3: TGTGCCAGCAGCTTATCCGTCGGCCTTACCTACGAGCAGTACTTC. Translated, it gives CASSLSVGLTYEQYF.

The chain combines TRBV6-5 with TRBJ1-2, with a weak D call TRBD1 (5 bases). Germline CDR1 is MNHEY and CDR2 is SVGAGI. V dropped 7 bases and J dropped 4 bases, with 13 bases sitting between them. The CDR3 sequence is 13 residues long. The CDR3, as DNA: TGTGCCAGCACCCGGATGGGGACCTATGGCTACACCTTC. It specifies CASTRMGTYGYTF.

The chain couples TRBV29-1 to TRBJ2-7; 12 positions agree with TRBD2. V dropped 6 bases and J dropped 3; count of bases not matched to a gene: 15. The CDR3 runs 17 residues. Germline V gives CDR1 SQVTM, CDR2 ANQGSEA. CDR3 bases: TGCAGCGTCTCTGGACTAGCGGGGACTTTCTTAGACTACGAGCAGTACTTC. This gives the protein CSVSGLAGTFLDYEQYF.

The J gene is TRBJ2-7, the V gene TRBV5-1, with 11 bases identical to TRBD1. Germline V gene lookup returns CDR1 SGHRS and CDR2 YFSETQ. V lost 7 bases to trimming and J lost 3 bases; unmatched junction nucleotides: 12. The CDR3 runs to 16 residues. In DNA form, the CDR3 reads TGCGCCAGCGGGGGGCCCAAGGGACAGGGGGGCTACGAGCAGTACTTC. Encoded protein: CASGGPKGQGGYEQYF.

The rearrangement uses TRBV11-2 and TRBJ1-1, with 7 bases fitting TRBD1. V lost 5 bases and J lost 3; bases outside the gene matches: 6. The CDR3 extends over 14 amino acids. The germline CDR1 and CDR2 sequences are SGHAT and FQNNGV. The CDR3 DNA reads as TGTGCCAGCAGCAAAGGGACAGCGTACACTGAAGCTTTCTTT. This translates into CASSKGTAYTEAFF.

V and J are TRBV20-1 and TRBJ1-1; TRBD1 is a possible D gene (6 bases). V lost 0 bases and J 0 bases, leaving 17 bases between the germline ends. This CDR3 comprises 17 residues. CDR1 and CDR2 (germline): DFQATT, SNEGSKA (reference sequence). The CDR3, as DNA: TGCAGTGCTAGAGATTTGGGGGGGCAGGGGATGAACACTGAAGCTTTCTTT. It encodes CSARDLGGQGMNTEAFF.

The gene calls are TRBV5-6 and TRBJ1-2; 12 bases are a match to TRBD1. Germline CDR1 reads SGHDT; CDR2 reads YYEEEE. With 4 bases clipped from V and 3 bases from J, the junction kept 7 bases outside the gene matches. This CDR3 is 16 amino acids long. This chain's CDR3 is CASSTRDRGLDYGYTF. For the CDR3, the DNA is TGTGCCAGCAGCACCCGGGACAGGGGGCTGGACTATGGCTACACCTTC.

Points on this clonotype: At one end the junction does not follow the germline gene, possibly because of a read error. The chain recombines TRBV27 with TRBJ2-7; possible D gene TRBD2, 5 bases. From germline, CDR1 is MNHEY and CDR2 SMNVEV (reference sequence). The CDR3 sequence is 12 residues long. The CDR3 nucleotides read TGTGTCAGCAGAACGACGGGGTACGAGCAGTACTTC. Translated, it gives CVSRTTGYEQYF.

Of note for this clonotype: Being one base from a much bigger clone, this may be a read error. J is TRBJ2-6 and V is TRBV28; TRBD2 might be the D (6 bases). In germline, CDR1 is MDHEN, CDR2 SYDVKM. CDR3 size: 16 residues. In DNA, the CDR3 is TGTGCCAGCATCCCTGGGGACTTCTCTGGGGCCAACGTCCGGACTTTC. The encoded protein is CASIPGDFSGANVRTF. Full variable domain (rest looked up from reference TRBV28 and TRBJ2-6): DVKVTQSSRYLVKRTGEKVFLECVQDMDHENMFWYRQDPGLGLRLIYFSYDVKMKEKGDIPEGYSVSREKKERFSLILESASTNQTSMYLCASIPGDFSGANVRTFGAGSRLTVL.